These 19 T cell receptor beta chains were sequenced from one sample in a study of beta chain features in type 1 diabetes. Antigens of these TCRs are unknown. Since all of the isolated RNA was reverse transcribed, expressed TCRB transcripts were what got sequenced. Sequenced by immunoSEQ multiplex PCR; TCRdb stores in-frame clones only, minus some. Among about 260,000 clones listed, roughly 20% were seen once. Study-wide results and caveats: Among patients with Type 1 diabetes, TCRB CDR3s were moderately but significantly shorter in every one of the four CD4+ subsets.

Sequenced: naive CD4+ T cells from blood. The receptors shown here come from a woman aged 40 to 50 with type 1 diabetes.

This clone was observed a handful of times. The J gene is TRBJ2-7, the V gene TRBV19, with 11 bases lining up with TRBD1. Germline V gives CDR1 LNHDA, CDR2 SQIVND (reference sequence). This CDR3 is built from 13 residues. After removal of 9 bases from V and 4 bases from J, the junction contained 5 bases not matched to a gene. This chain's CDR3 is CASRDRGRYEQYF. Here the CDR3 DNA reads TGTGCCAGCCGGGACAGGGGGAGATACGAGCAGTACTTC. The entire variable domain, with the rest obtained from reference TRBV19 and TRBJ2-7, is as follows: DGGITQSPKYLFRKEGQNVTLSCEQNLNHDAMYWYRQDPGQGLRLIYYSQIVNDFQKGDIAEGYSVSREKKESFPLTVTSAQKNPTAFYLCASRDRGRYEQYFGPGTRLTVT.

The rearrangement uses TRBV19 and TRBJ2-3; D gene uncertain. V dropped 4 bases and J dropped 2 bases, with 13 bases sitting between them. This CDR3 comprises 15 residues. Looked up from germline, CDR1 is LNHDA and CDR2 is SQIVND (reference sequence). The CDR3 DNA sequence: TGTGCCAGTAGTACCCCGGAGAGCGCCACAGATACGCAGTATTTT. This translates into CASSTPESATDTQYF.

This chain uses TRBV4-3 with TRBJ2-3; TRBD1 might be the D (5 bases). Germline CDR1 reads LGHNA; CDR2 reads YSLEER. The CDR3 length is 13 residues. Trimming took off 3 bases at V and 5 bases at J, with 9 bases between the two ends. The CDR3, as DNA: TGCGCCAGCAGCCAGGGGCCCGGAGATACGCAGTATTTT. Translating gives CASSQGPGDTQYF.

This clone was seen a few times. This sequence joins TRBV30 and TRBJ1-1; D is perhaps TRBD1 (5 bases). V lost 0 bases and J 4 bases, leaving 12 bases between the germline ends. The CDR3 is made up of 14 amino acids. Germline loops: CDR1 GTSNPN, CDR2 SVGIG (reference sequence). Written as DNA, the CDR3 is TGTGCCTGGAGTGTAATAGGGGAGGGCACTGAAGCTTTCTTT. As protein: CAWSVIGEGTEAFF.

J is TRBJ2-7 and V is TRBV25-1; D may be TRBD2 (5 bases). CDR1 and CDR2 from the germline V gene are MGHDK and SYGVNS. V lost 7 bases and J 1 base, leaving 14 bases between the germline ends. The CDR3 loop spans 14 amino acids. The CDR3 bases are TGTGCCAGCACCCATCCCGGAGGTTCCTACGAGCAGTACTTC. It specifies CASTHPGGSYEQYF.

This clone came up a few times. This chain uses TRBV4-1 with TRBJ1-2; D is undetermined. V was pared by 0 bases and J by 2 bases, with 7 bases between. The length of the CDR3 is 14 residues. Germline V lookup: CDR1 MGHRA, CDR2 YSYEKL. CDR3 in amino acids: CASSQDSGNYGYTF. The CDR3 nucleotides read TGCGCCAGCAGCCAAGATTCCGGGAACTATGGCTACACCTTC.

This clone was seen a handful of times. This sequence joins TRBV29-1 and TRBJ1-2, with 8 bases matching TRBD1. Looked up from germline, CDR1 is SQVTM and CDR2 is ANQGSEA. The CDR3 has 12 amino acids. Trimming took 8 bases from V and 3 from J; bases not matched to a gene: 5. CDR3 sequence: CSTGGVDYGYTF. The CDR3 DNA reads as TGCAGCACAGGGGGGGTGGACTATGGCTACACCTTC.

Only a few counts were recorded for this clone. The chain is built from TRBV11-1 and TRBJ2-1; TRBD2 agrees at 7 bases. Unmatched junction bases numbered 8, after V lost 5 bases and J lost 1 base. This CDR3 has 16 amino acids. CDR1 is SGHAT, CDR2 FQDESV, per germline (reference sequence). The CDR3 DNA follows: TGTGCCAGCAGCCTTAGCGGGCCTCGTTCCTACAATGAGCAGTTCTTC. It translates to CASSLSGPRSYNEQFF.

This clone was counted only a few times. This chain joins TRBV29-1 and TRBJ2-1; D is unresolved. The CDR3 is 12 residues long. Trimming took 0 bases from V and 6 from J, leaving 6 bases between them. Germline lookup yields CDR1 SQVTM and CDR2 ANQGSEA. CDR3 coding DNA: TGCAGCGTTGAAGACGTGGCCAATGAGCAGTTCTTC. Protein: CSVEDVANEQFF.

This clone was seen a handful of times. The chain uses TRBV5-1 and TRBJ2-5; D unclear. Deletions cut 5 bases from V and 3 bases from J, with 8 bases between. The length of the CDR3 is 12 residues. Germline V gives CDR1 SGHRS, CDR2 YFSETQ. CDR3 region: CASSETEETQYF. DNA of the CDR3: TGCGCCAGCAGTGAAACAGAAGAGACCCAGTACTTC.

The chain combines TRBV19 with TRBJ1-1; TRBD1 matches at 7 bases. The germline gives CDR1 LNHDA, CDR2 SQIVND (reference sequence). V was clipped by 5 bases and J by 1 base; unmatched bases: 4. The length of the CDR3 is 14 residues. CDR3 nucleotide sequence: TGTGCCAGTAGTGTCGACAGGGCGAACACTGAAGCTTTCTTT. It encodes CASSVDRANTEAFF.

The V gene is TRBV7-3, the J gene TRBJ1-3, with D unresolved. This CDR3 spans 12 amino acids. CDR1 is SGHTA and CDR2 is FQGTGA in the germline V gene. V lost 5 bases to trimming and J lost 9 bases, with 11 bases between them. The CDR3 nucleotides are TGTGCCAGCAGCCTCGGACGGGGCACCATATATTTT. Its translation: CASSLGRGTIYF.

This clone was counted once. The rearrangement uses TRBV11-2 and TRBJ1-2; a possible D gene is TRBD1 (6 bases). The germline gives CDR1 SGHAT, CDR2 FQNNGV. The CDR3 loop spans 12 amino acids. Deletions cut 5 bases from V and 8 bases from J, with 12 bases between. The CDR3 region is CASSPGQPGYTF. Here the CDR3 DNA reads TGTGCCAGCAGCCCAGGACAGCCCGGCTACACCTTC.

This clone was counted between two and nine times. V usage is TRBV2 and J usage is TRBJ1-5, with a possible D match to TRBD1 (6 bases). Germline V CDR1 and CDR2: SNHLY, FYNNEI. The CDR3 sequence is 13 residues long. V dropped 7 bases and J dropped 5 bases, with 12 bases sitting between them. The CDR3 coding sequence is TGTGCCAGCACCCAGGGGAGAGATCAGCCCCAGCATTTT. Translation gives CASTQGRDQPQHF.

In its sample, this clone was seen a few times. The chain recombines TRBV29-1 with TRBJ2-1, with 8 bases aligning to TRBD2. In germline, CDR1 is SQVTM, CDR2 ANQGSEA. V was clipped by 4 bases and J by 9 bases; unmatched bases: 11. CDR3 length: 14 amino acids. CDR3 nucleotides: TGCAGCGTTGTGTCTGGCGGGGGGTCCACTGAGCAGTTCTTC. Amino acids: CSVVSGGGSTEQFF.

The chain is built from TRBV5-6 and TRBJ1-1, with unresolved D. The germline gives CDR1 SGHDT, CDR2 YYEEEE. The V end lost 0 bases, the J end lost 6 bases, and 9 bases lay between the germline ends. The CDR3 is made up of 13 amino acids. The CDR3 DNA is TGTGCCAGCAGCTTGGTGAGTAAGCCTGAAGCTTTCTTT. This sequence encodes CASSLVSKPEAFF.

This chain joins TRBV6-1 and TRBJ1-2, with D hard to call. Deletions cut 2 bases from V and 4 bases from J, with 8 bases between. Per the germline V gene, CDR1 is MNHNS and CDR2 is SASEGT. This CDR3 contains 13 residues. CDR3 residues: CASSETGFYGYTF. Here the CDR3 DNA reads TGTGCCAGCAGTGAAACGGGATTCTATGGCTACACCTTC.

Only a few counts were recorded for this clone. The chain carries TRBV4-2 and TRBJ1-5; D is possibly TRBD1 (5 bases). V lost 4 bases to trimming and J lost 4 bases, with 11 bases between them. Germline assignment: CDR1 LGHNA and CDR2 YNFKEQ. The CDR3 has 14 amino acids. CDR3 sequence: CASSREGLNQPQHF. CDR3 nucleotides: TGTGCCAGCAGCCGGGAGGGGCTTAATCAGCCCCAGCATTTT.

This clone showed up just a few times. The chain is built from TRBV4-3 and TRBJ1-2; no clear D. Germline CDR1 reads LGHNA; CDR2 reads YSLEER. V lost 10 bases and J lost 0, with 15 bases in between. This CDR3 has 14 residues. The chain's CDR3 is CATLWPGANYGYTF. Here the CDR3 DNA reads TGCGCCACTCTTTGGCCTGGAGCTAACTATGGCTACACCTTC.